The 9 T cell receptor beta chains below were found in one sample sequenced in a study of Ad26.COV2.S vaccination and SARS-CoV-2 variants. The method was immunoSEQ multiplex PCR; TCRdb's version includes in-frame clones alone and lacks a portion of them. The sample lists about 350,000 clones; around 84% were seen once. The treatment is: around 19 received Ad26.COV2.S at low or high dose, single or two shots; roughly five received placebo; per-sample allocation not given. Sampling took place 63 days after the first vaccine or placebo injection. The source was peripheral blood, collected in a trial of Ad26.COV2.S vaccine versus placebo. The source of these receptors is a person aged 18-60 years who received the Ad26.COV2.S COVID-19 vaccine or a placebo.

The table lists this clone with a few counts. CDR3 nucleotide sequence: TGTGCCAGTAGTCAGTTACAGGGCCTTACTTATGATTCACCCCTCCACTTT. Protein sequence: CASSQLQGLTYDSPLHF. The chain uses TRBV19 and TRBJ1-6; weak D call: TRBD1 (6 bases). This CDR3 is built from 17 residues. The ends were cut back, 5 bases at V and 8 bases at J, with 22 bases in the middle. Germline CDR1 reads LNHDA; CDR2 reads SQIVND (reference sequence).

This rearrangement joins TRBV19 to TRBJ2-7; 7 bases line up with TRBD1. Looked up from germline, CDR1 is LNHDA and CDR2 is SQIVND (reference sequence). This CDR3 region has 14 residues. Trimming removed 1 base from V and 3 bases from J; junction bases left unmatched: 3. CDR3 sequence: CASSIGNRGYEQYF. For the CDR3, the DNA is TGTGCCAGTAGTATAGGAAACAGGGGCTACGAGCAGTACTTC.

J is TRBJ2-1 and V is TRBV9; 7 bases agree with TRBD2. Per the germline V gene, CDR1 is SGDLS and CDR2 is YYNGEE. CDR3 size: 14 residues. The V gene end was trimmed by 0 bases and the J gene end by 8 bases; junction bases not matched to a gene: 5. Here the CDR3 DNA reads TGTGCCAGCAGCGTAGCGGGACTATGGTATGAGCAGTTCTTC. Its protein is CASSVAGLWYEQFF. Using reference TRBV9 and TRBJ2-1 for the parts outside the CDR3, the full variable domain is DSGVTQTPKHLITATGQRVTLRCSPRSGDLSVYWYQQSLDQGLQFLIQYYNGEERAKGNILERFSAQQFPDLHSELNLSSLELGDSALYFCASSVAGLWYEQFFGPGTRLTVL.

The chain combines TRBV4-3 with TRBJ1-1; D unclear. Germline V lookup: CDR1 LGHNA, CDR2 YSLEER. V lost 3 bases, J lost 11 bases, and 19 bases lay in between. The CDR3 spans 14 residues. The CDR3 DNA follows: TGCGCCAGCAGCCAGGACCCTGGGGTGACATGGGCTTTCTTT. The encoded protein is CASSQDPGVTWAFF.

The CDR3 sequence: CASSFSGTEAFYEQYF. DNA of the CDR3: TGTGCCAGCAGCTTTTCTGGGACAGAAGCATTCTACGAGCAGTACTTC. This chain links TRBV11-2 with TRBJ2-7, with 7 bases matching TRBD1. The CDR3 runs to 16 residues. CDR1 and CDR2 from the germline V gene are SGHAT and FQNNGV. Trimming at V came to 3 bases and at J to 3 bases, leaving 11 bases not matched to a gene.

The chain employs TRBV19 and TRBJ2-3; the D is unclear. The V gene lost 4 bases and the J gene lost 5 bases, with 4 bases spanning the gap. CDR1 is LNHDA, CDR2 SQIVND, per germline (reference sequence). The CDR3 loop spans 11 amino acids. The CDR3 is CASSRGDTQYF. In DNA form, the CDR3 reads TGTGCCAGTAGTAGAGGAGATACGCAGTATTTT. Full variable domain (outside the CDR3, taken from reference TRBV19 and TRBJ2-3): DGGITQSPKYLFRKEGQNVTLSCEQNLNHDAMYWYRQDPGQGLRLIYYSQIVNDFQKGDIAEGYSVSREKKESFPLTVTSAQKNPTAFYLCASSRGDTQYFGPGTRLTVL.

The DNA of the CDR3 is TGTGCCATCAGTGGGGAGATCTACGAGCAGTACTTC. It yields the protein CAISGEIYEQYF. The chain is built from TRBV10-3 and TRBJ2-7; TRBD2 might be the D (5 bases). Per the germline V gene, CDR1 is ENHRY and CDR2 is SYGVKD. V gave up 4 bases and J gave up 3 bases, with 7 bases separating them. This CDR3 is 12 amino acids long.

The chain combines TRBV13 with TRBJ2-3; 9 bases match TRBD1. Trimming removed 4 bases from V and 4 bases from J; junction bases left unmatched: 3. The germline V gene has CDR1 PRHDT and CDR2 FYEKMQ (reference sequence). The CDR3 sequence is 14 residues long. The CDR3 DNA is TGTGCCAGCAGCTCCGGGACAGGGTCAGATACGCAGTATTTT. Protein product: CASSSGTGSDTQYF.

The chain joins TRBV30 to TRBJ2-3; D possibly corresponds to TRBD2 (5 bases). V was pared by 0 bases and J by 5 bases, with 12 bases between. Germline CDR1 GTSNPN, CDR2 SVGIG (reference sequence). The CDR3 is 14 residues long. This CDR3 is CAWSVPERLDTQYF. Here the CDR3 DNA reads TGTGCCTGGAGTGTACCCGAGCGGCTAGATACGCAGTATTTT.